These T cell receptor beta chains were read from a single sample in a study of shared clonotypes between healthy human individuals. Assay: immunoSEQ multiplex PCR; the TCRdb copy retains only in-frame clones and omits some. The data contain about 600,000 clones, around 81% of them singletons. The material sequenced was PBMCs. These receptors came from a woman in her forties in good health. Some clones in this sample may be carry-over from other donors' samples. The CDR3 runs from the conserved cysteine through the conserved F or W. D genes are given only for firm matches. Size values are once, few and many counts, or a class for expanded clones, and some rows have none.

D gene: NA; V gene: TRBV11-2; clone size: NA; J gene: TRBJ2-2; CDR3 DNA: TGTGCCAGCAGCTTCGGGAGTAACACCGGGGAGCTGTTTTTT; CDR3 protein: CASSFGSNTGELFF
D gene: TRBD2; V gene: TRBV7-8; clone size: once; J gene: TRBJ2-7; CDR3 DNA: TGTGCCAGCAGCCCGGGGGGACTAGCGGGACCCTACGAGCAGTACTTC; CDR3 protein: CASSPGGLAGPYEQYF
D gene: NA; V gene: TRBV7-3; clone size: NA; J gene: TRBJ2-7; CDR3 DNA: TGTGCCAGCAGCTTCGCATTTGCTAGGACTGGCTACGAGCAGTACTTC; CDR3 protein: CASSFAFARTGYEQYF
D gene: NA; V gene: TRBV5-1; clone size: NA; J gene: TRBJ2-2; CDR3 DNA: TGCGCCAGCACCCCAAGGGGCTCGAACACCGGGGAGCTGTTTTTT; CDR3 protein: CASTPRGSNTGELFF
D gene: TRBD2; V gene: TRBV10-3; clone size: few; J gene: TRBJ2-1; CDR3 DNA: TGTGCCATCAGTGAGTCATGGGCGAGCGGGAGGGGGACCTACAATGAGCAGTTCTTC; CDR3 protein: CAISESWASGRGTYNEQFF
D gene: NA; V gene: TRBV2; clone size: NA; J gene: TRBJ1-5; CDR3 DNA: TGTGCCAGCAGTGAAGCGAGGGGGGGCAATCAGCCCCAGCATTTT; CDR3 protein: CASSEARGGNQPQHF
D gene: TRBD1; V gene: TRBV6-5; clone size: NA; J gene: TRBJ2-1; CDR3 DNA: TGTGCCAGCAGTTACACCGCGGCACAGGGGAATGAGCAGTTCTTC; CDR3 protein: CASSYTAAQGNEQFF
D gene: NA; V gene: TRBV2; clone size: NA; J gene: TRBJ2-7; CDR3 DNA: TGTGCCAGCAGTGGATCATACGGGCAGTACTTC; CDR3 protein: CASSGSYGQYF
D gene: NA; V gene: TRBV11-2; clone size: once; J gene: TRBJ1-5; CDR3 DNA: TGTGCCAGCAGCTTAGATCATTCTCGGCCCCAGCATTTT; CDR3 protein: CASSLDHSRPQHF
D gene: NA; V gene: TRBV28; clone size: NA; J gene: TRBJ1-2; CDR3 DNA: TGTGCCAGCAGTCCAGACACGTATGGCTACACCTTC; CDR3 protein: CASSPDTYGYTF
D gene: NA; V gene: TRBV5-1; clone size: NA; J gene: TRBJ2-1; CDR3 DNA: TGCGCCAGCAGCGGGGTTTTCGGGAATGAGCAGTTCTTC; CDR3 protein: CASSGVFGNEQFF